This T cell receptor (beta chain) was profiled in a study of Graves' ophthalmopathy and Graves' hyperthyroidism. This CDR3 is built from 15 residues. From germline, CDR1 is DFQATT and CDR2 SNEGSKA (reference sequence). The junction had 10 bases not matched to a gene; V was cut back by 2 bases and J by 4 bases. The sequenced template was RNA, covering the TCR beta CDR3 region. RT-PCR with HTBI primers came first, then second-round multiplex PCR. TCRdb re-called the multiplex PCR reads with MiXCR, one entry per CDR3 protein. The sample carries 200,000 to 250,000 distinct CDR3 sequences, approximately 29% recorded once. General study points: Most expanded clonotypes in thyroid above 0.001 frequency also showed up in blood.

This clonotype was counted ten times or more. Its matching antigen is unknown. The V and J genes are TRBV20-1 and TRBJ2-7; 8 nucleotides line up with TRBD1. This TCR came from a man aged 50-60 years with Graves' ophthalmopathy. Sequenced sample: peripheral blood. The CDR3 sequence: CSARFSGQGVYEQYF. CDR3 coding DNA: TGCAGTGCTAGATTTAGTGGACAGGGAGTTTACGAGCAGTACTTC.